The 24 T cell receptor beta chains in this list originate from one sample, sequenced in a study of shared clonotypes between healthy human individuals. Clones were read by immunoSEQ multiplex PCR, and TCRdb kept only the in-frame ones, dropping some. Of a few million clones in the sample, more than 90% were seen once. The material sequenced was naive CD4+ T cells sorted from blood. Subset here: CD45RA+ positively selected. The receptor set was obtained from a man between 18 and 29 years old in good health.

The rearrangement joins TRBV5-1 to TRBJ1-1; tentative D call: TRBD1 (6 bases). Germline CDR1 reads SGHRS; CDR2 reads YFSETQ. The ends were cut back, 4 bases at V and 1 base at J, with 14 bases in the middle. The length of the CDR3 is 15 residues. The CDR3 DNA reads TGCGCCAGCAGCATGGATGGCAGGGGGAACACTGAAGCTTTCTTT. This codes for CASSMDGRGNTEAFF.

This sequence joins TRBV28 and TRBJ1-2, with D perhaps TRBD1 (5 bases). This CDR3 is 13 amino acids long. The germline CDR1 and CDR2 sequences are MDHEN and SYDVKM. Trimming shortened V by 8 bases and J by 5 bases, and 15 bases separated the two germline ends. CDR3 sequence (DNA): TGTGCCAGCCTAACCGAGGGACTTTATGGCTACACCTTC. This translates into CASLTEGLYGYTF.

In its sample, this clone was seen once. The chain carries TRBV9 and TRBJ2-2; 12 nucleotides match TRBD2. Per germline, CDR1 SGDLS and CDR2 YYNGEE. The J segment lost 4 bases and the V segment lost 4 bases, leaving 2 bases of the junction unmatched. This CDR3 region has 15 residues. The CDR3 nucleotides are TGTGCCAGCAGCCCGGGACTAGCGGGCACCGGGGAGCTGTTTTTT. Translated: CASSPGLAGTGELFF. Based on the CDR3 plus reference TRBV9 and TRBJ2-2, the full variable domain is DSGVTQTPKHLITATGQRVTLRCSPRSGDLSVYWYQQSLDQGLQFLIQYYNGEERAKGNILERFSAQQFPDLHSELNLSSLELGDSALYFCASSPGLAGTGELFFGEGSRLTVL.

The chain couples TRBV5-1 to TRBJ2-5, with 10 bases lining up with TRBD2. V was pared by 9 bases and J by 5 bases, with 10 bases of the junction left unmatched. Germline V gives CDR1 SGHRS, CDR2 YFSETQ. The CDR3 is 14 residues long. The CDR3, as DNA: TGCGCCACCAGAGCGGGGGGGCCGGGGGAGACCCAGTACTTC. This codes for CATRAGGPGETQYF.

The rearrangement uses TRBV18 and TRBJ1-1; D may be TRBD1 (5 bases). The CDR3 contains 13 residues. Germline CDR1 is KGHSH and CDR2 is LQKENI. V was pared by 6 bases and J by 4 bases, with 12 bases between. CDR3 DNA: TGTGCCAGCTCTCGTGACAGTGGCACTGAAGCTTTCTTT. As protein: CASSRDSGTEAFF.

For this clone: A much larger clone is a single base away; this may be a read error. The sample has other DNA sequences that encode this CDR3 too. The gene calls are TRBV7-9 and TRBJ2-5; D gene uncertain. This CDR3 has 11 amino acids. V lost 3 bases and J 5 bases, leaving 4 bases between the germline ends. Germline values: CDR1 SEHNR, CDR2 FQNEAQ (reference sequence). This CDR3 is CASSFGETQYF. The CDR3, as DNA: TGTGCCAGCAGCTTCGGGGAGACCCAGTACTTC.

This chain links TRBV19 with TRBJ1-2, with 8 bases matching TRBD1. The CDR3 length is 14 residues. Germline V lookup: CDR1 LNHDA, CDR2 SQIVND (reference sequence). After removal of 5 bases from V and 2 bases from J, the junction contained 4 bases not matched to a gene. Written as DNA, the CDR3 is TGTGCCAGTAGTTTACAGGGGGAAAACTATGGCTACACCTTC. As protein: CASSLQGENYGYTF.

The CDR3, as DNA: TGTGCCTGGAGTCGACAGGGTTCCGGGGAGCTGTTTTTT. Its translation is CAWSRQGSGELFF. The rearrangement links TRBV30 to TRBJ2-2; 7 bases line up with TRBD1. Looked up from germline, CDR1 is GTSNPN and CDR2 is SVGIG (reference sequence). J gave up 6 bases and V 2 bases, and 3 bases lay outside the gene matches. The CDR3 totals 13 residues.

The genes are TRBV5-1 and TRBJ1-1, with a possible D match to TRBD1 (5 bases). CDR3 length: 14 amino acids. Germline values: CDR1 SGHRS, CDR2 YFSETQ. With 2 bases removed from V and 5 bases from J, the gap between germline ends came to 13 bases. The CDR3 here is CASSFYGWGTEAFF. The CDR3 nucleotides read TGCGCCAGCAGCTTTTACGGGTGGGGGACTGAAGCTTTCTTT.

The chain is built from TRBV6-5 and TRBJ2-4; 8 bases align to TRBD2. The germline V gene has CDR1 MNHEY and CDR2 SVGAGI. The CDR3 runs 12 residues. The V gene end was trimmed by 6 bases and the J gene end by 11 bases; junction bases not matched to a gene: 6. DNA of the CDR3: TGTGCCAGCAGCGAAACTAGCGGCCTTCAGTACTTC. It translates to CASSETSGLQYF.

The CDR3 region has the DNA TGTGCCAGCAGTCTAAACTTGCGCACAGATACGCAGTATTTT. Protein product: CASSLNLRTDTQYF. V and J are TRBV2 and TRBJ2-3; D is ambiguous. V lost 5 bases and J lost 1, with 10 bases in between. The CDR3 spans 14 residues. CDR1 and CDR2 (germline): SNHLY, FYNNEI. Full variable domain (rest looked up from reference TRBV2 and TRBJ2-3): EPEVTQTPSHQVTQMGQEVILRCVPISNHLYFYWYRQILGQKVEFLVSFYNNEISEKSEIFDDQFSVERPDGSNFTLKIRSTKLEDSAMYFCASSLNLRTDTQYFGPGTRLTVL.

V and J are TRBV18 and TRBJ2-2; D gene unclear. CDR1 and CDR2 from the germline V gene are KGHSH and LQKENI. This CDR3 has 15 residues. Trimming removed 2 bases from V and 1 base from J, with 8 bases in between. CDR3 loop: CASSPSRKNTGELFF. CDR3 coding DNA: TGTGCCAGCTCACCATCGCGGAAGAACACCGGGGAGCTGTTTTTT.

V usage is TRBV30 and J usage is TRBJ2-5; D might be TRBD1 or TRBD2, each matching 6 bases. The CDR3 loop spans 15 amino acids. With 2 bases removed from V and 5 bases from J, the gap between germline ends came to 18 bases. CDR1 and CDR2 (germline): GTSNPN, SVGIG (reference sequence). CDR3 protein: CAWSYREAPGETQYF. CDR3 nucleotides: TGTGCCTGGAGTTACAGGGAGGCCCCCGGGGAGACCCAGTACTTC.

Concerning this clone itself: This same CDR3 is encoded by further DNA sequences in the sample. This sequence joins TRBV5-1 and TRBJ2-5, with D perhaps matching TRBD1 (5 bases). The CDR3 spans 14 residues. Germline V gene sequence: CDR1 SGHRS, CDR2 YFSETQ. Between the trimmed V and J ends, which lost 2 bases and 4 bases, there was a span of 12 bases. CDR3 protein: CASSFSQGGETQYF. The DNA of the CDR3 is TGCGCCAGCAGCTTTTCCCAGGGTGGAGAGACCCAGTACTTC.

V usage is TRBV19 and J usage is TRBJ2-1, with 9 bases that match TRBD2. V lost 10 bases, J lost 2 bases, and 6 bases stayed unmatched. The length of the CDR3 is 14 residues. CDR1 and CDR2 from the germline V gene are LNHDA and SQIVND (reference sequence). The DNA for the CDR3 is TGTGCCACTCAGGGACTAGCTACCTACAATGAGCAGTTCTTC. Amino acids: CATQGLATYNEQFF.

As DNA, the CDR3 is TGTGCCAGCAGCTTAACAGGGGATGAAAAACTGTTTTTT. It specifies CASSLTGDEKLFF. V is TRBV7-2 and J is TRBJ1-4; 7 bases align to TRBD1. Unmatched junction bases numbered 0, after V lost 2 bases and J lost 6 bases. Germline V lookup: CDR1 SGHTA, CDR2 FQGNSA. The CDR3 covers 13 residues.

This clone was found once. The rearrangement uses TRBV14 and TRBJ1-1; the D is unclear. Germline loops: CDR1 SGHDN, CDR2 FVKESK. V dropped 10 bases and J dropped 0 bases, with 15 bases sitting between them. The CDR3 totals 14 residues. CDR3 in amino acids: CATSHTSMNTEAFF. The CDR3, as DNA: TGTGCCACCAGTCACACCTCTATGAACACTGAAGCTTTCTTT. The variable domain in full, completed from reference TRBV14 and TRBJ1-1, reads EAGVTQFPSHSVIEKGQTVTLRCDPISGHDNLYWYRRVMGKEIKFLLHFVKESKQDESGMPNNRFLAERTGGTYSTLKVQPAELEDSGVYFCATSHTSMNTEAFFGQGTRLTVV.

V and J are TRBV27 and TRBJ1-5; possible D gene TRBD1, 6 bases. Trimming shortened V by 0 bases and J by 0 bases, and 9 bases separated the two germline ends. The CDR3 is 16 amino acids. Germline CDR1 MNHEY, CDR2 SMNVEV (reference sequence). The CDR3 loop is CASSLSGGHSNQPQHF. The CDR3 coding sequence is TGTGCCAGCAGTTTATCGGGGGGGCATAGCAATCAGCCCCAGCATTTT.

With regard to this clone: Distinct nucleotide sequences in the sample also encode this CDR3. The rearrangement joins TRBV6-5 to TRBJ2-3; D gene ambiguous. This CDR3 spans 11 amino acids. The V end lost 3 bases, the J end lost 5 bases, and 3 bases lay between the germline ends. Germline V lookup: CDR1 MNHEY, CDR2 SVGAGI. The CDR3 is CASSYLDTQYF. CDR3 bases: TGTGCCAGCAGTTATCTAGATACGCAGTATTTT.

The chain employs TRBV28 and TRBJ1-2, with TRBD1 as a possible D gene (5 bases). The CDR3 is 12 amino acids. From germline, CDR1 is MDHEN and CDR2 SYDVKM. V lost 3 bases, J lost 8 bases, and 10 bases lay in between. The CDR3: CASSFQGRGYTF. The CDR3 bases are TGTGCCAGCAGTTTTCAGGGCCGCGGCTACACCTTC.

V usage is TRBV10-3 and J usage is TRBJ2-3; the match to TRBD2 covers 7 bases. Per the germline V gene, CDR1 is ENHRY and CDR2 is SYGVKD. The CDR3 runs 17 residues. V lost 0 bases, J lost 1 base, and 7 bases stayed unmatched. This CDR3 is CAISESPGLAGTDTQYF. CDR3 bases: TGTGCCATCAGTGAGTCGCCGGGCCTAGCGGGCACAGATACGCAGTATTTT.

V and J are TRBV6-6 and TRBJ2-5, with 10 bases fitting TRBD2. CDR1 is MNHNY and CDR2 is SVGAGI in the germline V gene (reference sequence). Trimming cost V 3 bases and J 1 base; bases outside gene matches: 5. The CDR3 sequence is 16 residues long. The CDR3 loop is CASSYGLAESQETQYF. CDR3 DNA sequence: TGTGCCAGCAGTTATGGACTAGCGGAATCCCAAGAGACCCAGTACTTC.

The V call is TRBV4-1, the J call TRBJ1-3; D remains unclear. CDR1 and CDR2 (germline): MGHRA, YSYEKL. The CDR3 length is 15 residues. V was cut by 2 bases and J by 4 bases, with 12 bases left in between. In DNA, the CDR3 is TGCGCCAGCAGCCAAAACGACTGGGCCGGAAACACCATATATTTT. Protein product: CASSQNDWAGNTIYF.

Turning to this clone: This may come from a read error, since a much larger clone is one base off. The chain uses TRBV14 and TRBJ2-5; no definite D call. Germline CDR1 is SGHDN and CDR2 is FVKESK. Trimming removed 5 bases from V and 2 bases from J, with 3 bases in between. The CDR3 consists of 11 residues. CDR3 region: CASSFQETQYF. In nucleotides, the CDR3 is TGTGCCAGCAGCTTTCAAGAGACCCAGTACTTC.